The source of this T cell receptor (beta chain) is a study of blood T cell repertoires in COVID-19. Participants reported their clinical history, and cohort assignment relied on those reports. In the study's own analysis: For nucleated cells, counts were estimated from reference gene primer amplification. Produced via immunoSEQ multiplex PCR; TCRdb's table is partial and in-frame only. V, J and clone size are taken as reported in that table, and D and trimming were inferred from the DNA itself. Altogether some 150,000 clones are present, approximately 87% being singletons, with the ten largest covering 0.95% to 1.5%. The CDR3 consists of 13 residues. V dropped 10 bases and J dropped 4 bases, with 16 bases sitting between them. Germline lookup yields CDR1 MDHEN and CDR2 SYDVKM.

The chain links TRBV28 to TRBJ1-2; maybe TRBD1 (6 bases). The receptor was derived from a woman aged 25-40 years with acute COVID-19. Sequencing input: PBMCs or T cells enriched from blood (not recorded which). This CDR3 is CAIKRGGAYGYTF. The CDR3 nucleotides are TGTGCCATCAAGCGCGGGGGGGCCTATGGCTACACCTTC.